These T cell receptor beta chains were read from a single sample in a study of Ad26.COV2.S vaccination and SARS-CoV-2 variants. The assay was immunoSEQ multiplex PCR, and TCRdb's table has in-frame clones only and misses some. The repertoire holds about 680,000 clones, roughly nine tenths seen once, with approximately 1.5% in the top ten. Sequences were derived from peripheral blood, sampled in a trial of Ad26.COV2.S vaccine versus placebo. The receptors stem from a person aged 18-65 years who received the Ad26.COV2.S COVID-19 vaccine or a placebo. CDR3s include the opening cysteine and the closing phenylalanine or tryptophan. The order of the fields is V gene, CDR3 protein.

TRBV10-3,CAISDRVNEQFF
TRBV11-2,CASSPPGAEQYF
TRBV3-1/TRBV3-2,CASSQRASVTGDTGELFF
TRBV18,CASSPRDRVDEQYF
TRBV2,CASSAIGREAFF
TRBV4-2,CASSQDLWGGRNEQFF
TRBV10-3,CAISSLAGPQETQYF
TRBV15,CATQLEGAFNTGELFF
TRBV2,CASRTGAGNEQFF
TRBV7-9,CASSLRSGNYNEQFF
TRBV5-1,CASSAGQGGNTGELFF
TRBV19,CASTKAQLNEKLFF
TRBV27,CASSPTFSNYGYTF
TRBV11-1,CASSSEGQGATEAFF
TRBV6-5,CASSWGLAGVETQYF
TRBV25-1,CASSGPHNEQFF
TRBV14,CASSQARRIAGSYEQYF
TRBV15,CATSRNRGEDGYTF
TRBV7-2,CASSLVASAPDTQYF
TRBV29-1,CSGGTPYEQYF
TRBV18,CASSPFARDGANVLTF
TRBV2,CASTDRFPYGYTF
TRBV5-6,CASSRVAISMYGYTF
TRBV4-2,CASSLGTGGDGYTF
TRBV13,CASSLGQARSNQPQHF
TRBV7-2,CASSLDSGQPQHF
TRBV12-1,CASSPRGYQETQYF
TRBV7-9,CASSLTFGQGSYEQYF
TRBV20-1,CSAQGQETQYF
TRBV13,CASLEFGGGYEQYF
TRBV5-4,CASSSPRSGRGAGTQYF
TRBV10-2,CASSGFSVVGGDEQYF
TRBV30,CAWSVIGRRNQPQHF
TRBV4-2,CASRSAGSGRLDTQYF
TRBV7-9,CASSLAPPASTEAFF
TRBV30,CAYTQGLNTEAFF
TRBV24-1,CATSDPGQNYGYTF
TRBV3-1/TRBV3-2,CASSGTGVGEQYF
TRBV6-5,CASSYQRSGANVLTF
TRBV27,CASSSHQGAYEQYF
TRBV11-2,CASSLERRVRAFF
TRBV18,CASSPLGYDEKLFF
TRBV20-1,CSARVQDGYTF